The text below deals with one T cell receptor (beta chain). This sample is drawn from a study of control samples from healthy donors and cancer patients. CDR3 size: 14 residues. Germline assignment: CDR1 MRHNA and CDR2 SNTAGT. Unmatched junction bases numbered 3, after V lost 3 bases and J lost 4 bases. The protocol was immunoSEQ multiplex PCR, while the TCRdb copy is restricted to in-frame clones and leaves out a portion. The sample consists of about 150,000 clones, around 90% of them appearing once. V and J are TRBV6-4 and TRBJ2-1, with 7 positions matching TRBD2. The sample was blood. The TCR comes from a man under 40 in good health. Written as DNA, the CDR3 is TGTGCCAGCAGTGAACGCGGGGGTTACAATGAGCAGTTCTTC. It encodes CASSERGGYNEQFF.